This T cell receptor beta chain was identified during a study of OX40 agonist ivuxolimab in advanced cancers. The germline V gene encodes CDR1 MNHEY and CDR2 SMNVEV (reference sequence). Germline trimming cut 6 bases from V and 4 bases from J; bases unmatched to any gene: 7. The CDR3 has 14 amino acids. The table came from immunoSEQ multiplex PCR; TCRdb's copy has only in-frame clones and leaves some out. The sample lists some 87,000 clones; approximately 93% were seen once. A remark on this clone: Its antigen is still unknown.

Study findings and constraints: Expansion of clones was among the lowest in partial responders at 0.1-3.0 mg/kg. Clonal expansion by week 6 occurred in CD4+ and CD8+ blood T cells (at 0.1 to 3.0 mg/kg). On average, a greater number of expanded clones characterised CD8+ T cells relative to CD4+. Also present in some nonresponders was a low level of normalized T-cell clonal expansion.

The source of this sequence is an adult with an advanced solid tumor such as melanoma, head and neck, liver or kidney cancer. The rearrangement uses TRBV27 and TRBJ1-2; TRBD1 aligns across 8 bases. The sequences come from CD4+ or CD8+ T cells sorted from blood, collected in a trial of the OX40 agonist ivuxolimab. Written as DNA, the CDR3 is TGTGCCAGCAGCAAGACAGGGGACTTCTATGGCTACACCTTC. Translation gives CASSKTGDFYGYTF.